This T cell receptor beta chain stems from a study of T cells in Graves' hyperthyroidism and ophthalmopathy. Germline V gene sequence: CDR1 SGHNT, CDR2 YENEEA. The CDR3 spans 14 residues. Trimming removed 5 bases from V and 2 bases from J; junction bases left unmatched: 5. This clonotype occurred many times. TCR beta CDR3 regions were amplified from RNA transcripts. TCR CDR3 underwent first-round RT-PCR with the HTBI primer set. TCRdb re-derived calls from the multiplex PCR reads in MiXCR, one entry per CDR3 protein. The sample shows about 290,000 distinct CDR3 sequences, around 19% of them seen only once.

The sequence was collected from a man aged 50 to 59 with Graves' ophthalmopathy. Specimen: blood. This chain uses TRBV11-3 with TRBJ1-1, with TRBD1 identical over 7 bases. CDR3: CASSAGTANTEAFF. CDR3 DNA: TGTGCCAGCAGCGCCGGGACAGCCAACACTGAAGCTTTCTTT.